What follows are 12 T cell receptor beta chains derived from one specimen sequenced in a study of lymphopenia after photon versus proton radiotherapy. Profiling relied on immunoSEQ multiplex PCR, and the TCRdb table lists in-frame clones only, not all of them. The sample has about 7,300 clones; nearly 90% are singletons. This specimen was peripheral blood, taken from a patient treated with photon-based radiotherapy. The receptors here all came from a man aged 60 to 69 with cholangiocarcinoma.

The rearrangement joins TRBV6-5 to TRBJ1-2, with 8 nucleotides matching TRBD1. The ends lost 5 bases at V and 1 base at J; junction bases unmatched: 6. The CDR3 is 15 amino acids. Germline V lookup: CDR1 MNHEY, CDR2 SVGAGI. In DNA form, the CDR3 reads TGTGCCAGCAGTAGACAGGGGACTATTAACTATGGCTACACCTTC. Amino acids: CASSRQGTINYGYTF.

This clone appeared a few times. The chain uses TRBV19 and TRBJ1-6; TRBD1 is a possible D gene (5 bases). The CDR3 has 15 residues. The ends were cut back, 4 bases at V and 0 bases at J, with 7 bases in the middle. The germline V gene has CDR1 LNHDA and CDR2 SQIVND (reference sequence). The CDR3 DNA reads TGTGCCAGTAGTACAGGGAGCTCCTATAATTCACCCCTCCACTTT. Translating it yields CASSTGSSYNSPLHF.

The chain links TRBV5-8 to TRBJ1-2, with D uncertain. This CDR3 is 15 amino acids long. The V end was cut by 4 bases, the J end by 4 bases, with 17 bases between. The germline gives CDR1 SGHTS, CDR2 YDEGEE. CDR3: CASSPELRAVYGYTF. CDR3 DNA sequence: TGTGCCAGCAGCCCAGAGTTGAGGGCGGTCTATGGCTACACCTTC.

The rearrangement links TRBV11-2 to TRBJ2-7; 7 bases line up with TRBD1. The CDR3 spans 15 residues. The germline CDR1 and CDR2 sequences are SGHAT and FQNNGV. J lost 3 bases, V lost 5 bases, and 10 bases had no gene match. This CDR3 is CASSRNRDSLYEQYF. As DNA, the CDR3 is TGTGCCAGCAGCAGAAACCGGGACAGCCTCTACGAGCAGTACTTC.

The chain employs TRBV7-2 and TRBJ2-2; D possibly corresponds to TRBD1 (5 bases). Germline CDR1 is SGHTA and CDR2 is FQGNSA. V lost 8 bases, J lost 5 bases, and 15 bases lay in between. The CDR3 sequence is 14 residues long. The CDR3 spells CASRYQDITGELFF. The CDR3 nucleotides are TGTGCCAGCCGCTACCAGGACATTACCGGGGAGCTGTTTTTT.

J is TRBJ2-1 and V is TRBV4-2; 7 bases align to TRBD2. The trim removed 5 bases at V and 0 bases at J, leaving 4 bases unmatched. CDR1 and CDR2 (germline): LGHNA, YNFKEQ. There are 15 residues in the CDR3. The CDR3 region has the DNA TGTGCCAGCAGCGTGGGGGGGGGCTCCTACAATGAGCAGTTCTTC. This codes for CASSVGGGSYNEQFF.

This chain uses TRBV19 with TRBJ1-5; no definite D call. V was clipped by 2 bases and J by 9 bases, with 11 bases between them. The length of the CDR3 is 13 residues. Germline V gene data show CDR1 as LNHDA and CDR2 as SQIVND (reference sequence). Written as DNA, the CDR3 is TGTGCCAGTAGTATAACGGTTTCACGGCCCCAGCATTTT. It codes for CASSITVSRPQHF.

This chain joins TRBV9 and TRBJ2-3, with D possibly matching TRBD2 (5 bases). Germline V gene sequence: CDR1 SGDLS, CDR2 YYNGEE. Deletions cut 1 base from V and 5 bases from J, with 11 bases between. This CDR3 has 14 amino acids. CDR3 amino acids: CASSVQARGDTQYF. The CDR3 DNA reads TGTGCCAGCAGCGTACAGGCACGGGGAGATACGCAGTATTTT.

The chain links TRBV7-8 to TRBJ2-5; 8 nucleotides align to TRBD1. This CDR3 has 15 residues. Germline V lookup: CDR1 SGHVS, CDR2 FQNEAQ. Trimming removed 4 bases from V and 5 bases from J; junction bases left unmatched: 9. CDR3 in amino acids: CASSSPDRVRETQYF. CDR3 DNA: TGTGCCAGCAGCTCCCCGGACAGGGTACGGGAGACCCAGTACTTC.

Written as DNA, the CDR3 is TGTGCCAGCAGTGAAGACAGGGGGATTTGGGATGGCTACACCTTC. This gives the protein CASSEDRGIWDGYTF. The genes are TRBV6-1 and TRBJ1-2, with TRBD1 identical over 8 bases. Germline lookup yields CDR1 MNHNS and CDR2 SASEGT. The CDR3 spans 15 residues. Unmatched junction bases numbered 7, after V lost 1 base and J lost 6 bases.

The chain links TRBV6-5 to TRBJ2-7; 7 bases fit TRBD2. CDR3 length equals 12 residues. The germline gives CDR1 MNHEY, CDR2 SVGAGI. J was trimmed by 1 base and V by 6 bases; bases with no gene match: 0. CDR3 protein: CASRGGSYEQYF. DNA for the CDR3: TGTGCCAGCAGGGGGGGGTCCTACGAGCAGTACTTC.

The chain couples TRBV7-2 to TRBJ2-1; a weak D match, TRBD2 (6 bases). Between the trimmed V and J ends, which lost 2 bases and 7 bases, there was a span of 18 bases. The CDR3 covers 16 residues. Germline assignment: CDR1 SGHTA and CDR2 FQGNSA. The CDR3 DNA reads as TGTGCCAGCAGCTTATGGGTGCGCGGGGCTAGAAATGAGCAGTTCTTC. Translated: CASSLWVRGARNEQFF.